These 5 T cell receptor beta chains were sequenced from one sample in a study of OX40 agonist ivuxolimab in advanced cancers. Data came from immunoSEQ multiplex PCR; TCRdb stores just in-frame clones and leaves some out. In the table there are 80,000 to 130,000 clones, approximately 90% of which are singletons. Material: CD4+ or CD8+ T cells sorted from blood, obtained in a trial of the OX40 agonist ivuxolimab. The receptor source for this set is an adult with an advanced solid tumor such as melanoma, head and neck, liver or kidney cancer.

CDR3: CASSPIVKGSEQYF. Here the CDR3 DNA reads TGTGCCAGCTCACCAATAGTAAAAGGGAGCGAGCAGTACTTC. The V gene is TRBV18, the J gene TRBJ2-7, with D possibly TRBD2 on 5 matching bases. The CDR3 has 14 residues. Germline V gives CDR1 KGHSH, CDR2 LQKENI. Deletions cut 2 bases from V and 6 bases from J, with 14 bases between. The full variable domain, rest sourced from reference TRBV18 and TRBJ2-7, is NAGVMQNPRHLVRRRGQEARLRCSPMKGHSHVYWYRQLPEEGLKFMVYLQKENIIDESGMPKERFSAEFPKEGPSILRIQQVVRGDSAAYFCASSPIVKGSEQYFGPGTRLTVT.

The chain joins TRBV7-8 to TRBJ2-3; TRBD2 matches at 10 bases. CDR3 size: 14 residues. Looked up from germline, CDR1 is SGHVS and CDR2 is FQNEAQ. With V trimmed by 5 bases and J by 3 bases, 2 bases remained unmatched. The chain's CDR3 is CASSRSGRTDTQYF. CDR3 DNA sequence: TGTGCCAGCAGCCGTAGCGGGAGGACAGATACGCAGTATTTT.

The count of this clone is one. This chain joins TRBV5-1 and TRBJ2-1; 9 positions match TRBD1. Trimming at V came to 6 bases and at J to 5 bases, leaving 6 bases not matched to a gene. Germline V lookup: CDR1 SGHRS, CDR2 YFSETQ. The CDR3 runs 14 residues. CDR3 nucleotides: TGCGCCAGCATTAAGGGACAGGGTAACAATGAGCAGTTCTTC. The encoded protein is CASIKGQGNNEQFF.

This clone was seen once. Its ends do not fully match the called genes, so a read error is possible. The chain recombines TRBV23-1 with TRBJ2-7; tentative D call: TRBD1 (6 bases). TRBV23-1 is marked as an open reading frame, function uncertain. The CDR3 length is 14 residues. Here the CDR3 reads CASSQPDSPQRAFF. In nucleotides, the CDR3 is TGCGCCAGCAGTCAACCGGACAGCCCCCAGAGGGCCTTCTTC.

V gene TRBV11-3 combines with J gene TRBJ1-1; D unresolved. Germline-derived CDR1 and CDR2 are SGHNT and YENEEA. V shed 4 bases and J shed 0 bases, with 6 bases lying between them. The CDR3 runs to 13 residues. The CDR3 here is CASSSNMNTEAFF. The DNA of the CDR3 is TGTGCCAGCAGCTCCAATATGAACACTGAAGCTTTCTTT.